Listed below are T cell receptor beta chains from one sample, sequenced in a study of technical replicates of blood from several donors. Sequencing used immunoSEQ multiplex PCR; TCRdb keeps in-frame clones, though not all of them. The sample contains 65,000 to 95,000 clones, 93% of which appear only once. What was sequenced was T cells isolated from PBMCs. The source is a human donor in good health. The CDR3 runs from the conserved cysteine through the conserved F or W. D genes are given only for firm matches. Clone size appears in some rows only: once, few, many, or a class for an expanded clone.

.,.,TRBV21-1,TRBJ1-5,TGTGCCAGCAGCAAAGTCGGCGGAGGGGGCGCCCCCAATCAGCCCCAGCATTTT,CASSKVGGGGAPNQPQHF
.,.,TRBV29-1,TRBJ2-1,TGCAGCGCCCCGGACTCCCGGACCTACAATGAGCAGTTCTTC,CSAPDSRTYNEQFF
.,.,TRBV7-9,TRBJ2-5,TGTGCCAGCAGCCGGGACACCACCCAAGAGACCCAGTACTTC,CASSRDTTQETQYF
.,TRBD2,TRBV11-2,TRBJ2-1,TGTGCCAGCAGATCCTATAGCGGGGGGGCAGGAAATGAGCAGTTCTTC,CASRSYSGGAGNEQFF
.,TRBD1,TRBV19,TRBJ1-2,TGTGCCAGTAGACCATACCGGGACAGCGATGGCTACACCTTC,CASRPYRDSDGYTF
.,.,TRBV7-2,TRBJ2-5,TGTGCCAGCAGCTTATTTGGACTACCTGAAGAGACCCAGTACTTC,CASSLFGLPEETQYF
.,TRBD2,TRBV28,TRBJ2-3,TGTGCCAGCAGTCAGACTAGCGGGAGGCCTGCAGATACGCAGTATTTT,CASSQTSGRPADTQYF
.,TRBD1,TRBV11-2,TRBJ2-7,TGTGCCAGCAGCTCGCCAGAACAGGGGAGCTACGAGCAGTACTTC,CASSSPEQGSYEQYF
.,TRBD1,TRBV9,TRBJ2-7,TGTGCCAGCAGCGCACCGACAGGGACCTACGAGCAGTACTTC,CASSAPTGTYEQYF
.,TRBD1,TRBV9,TRBJ2-7,TGTGCCAGCAGCCCCCAAGGACAGGGCGCCTACGAGCAGTACTTC,CASSPQGQGAYEQYF
.,TRBD1,TRBV29-1,TRBJ2-5,TGCAGCGTGGGGGACAGACCAGAGACCCAGTACTTC,CSVGDRPETQYF
.,.,TRBV2,TRBJ2-4,TGTGCCAGCAGTGTAGAGCGGCTAGCCAAAAACATTCAGTACTTC,CASSVERLAKNIQYF
.,.,TRBV5-1,TRBJ2-1,TGCGCCAGCAGCCCGACAGGGCGGGGTGAGCAGTTCTTC,CASSPTGRGEQFF
once,.,TRBV4-1,TRBJ1-2,TGCGCCAGCACAGGAACTAACTATGGCTACACCTTC,CASTGTNYGYTF
.,.,TRBV5-1,TRBJ2-7,TGCGCCAGCAGCTCCGGGAAGGTTTGGGCCGAGCAGTACTTC,CASSSGKVWAEQYF
.,.,TRBV5-1,TRBJ1-4,TGCGCCAGCAGCTCGCAGGGGCACTTAAATGAAAAACTGTTTTTT,CASSSQGHLNEKLFF
.,.,TRBV13,TRBJ2-7,TGTGCCAGCAGCTTGCAGGGGGGAGTTGCTCGGGAATCCTACGAGCAGTACTTC,CASSLQGGVARESYEQYF
.,.,TRBV11-2,TRBJ2-5,TGTGCCAGCAGCTTAGGGACAGCCTGGTTGGAGACCCAGTACTTC,CASSLGTAWLETQYF
.,.,TRBV29-1,TRBJ1-2,TGCAGCGTTGGCGGACATCGGTCCGACGGCTACACCTTC,CSVGGHRSDGYTF
.,.,TRBV4-1,TRBJ1-6,TGCGCCAGCAGCCAAGATCCAGGTTCTAATTCACCCCTCCACTTT,CASSQDPGSNSPLHF
.,.,TRBV6-6,TRBJ1-1,TGTGCCAGCAGCGAAACAGGTGTTGGCACTGAAGCTTTCTTT,CASSETGVGTEAFF
.,.,TRBV7-7,TRBJ2-7,TGTGCCAGCAGCTTAGATGGTCGAGGGACCTACGAGCAGTACTTC,CASSLDGRGTYEQYF
.,TRBD1,TRBV10-3,TRBJ1-2,TGTGCCATCAGTGATTTTGGACAGGGTGGCTATGGCTACACCTTC,CAISDFGQGGYGYTF
once,.,TRBV27,TRBJ2-7,TGTGCCAGCAGGGGTAACACAGGGAACTACGAGCAGTACTTC,CASRGNTGNYEQYF
.,TRBD1,TRBV6-5,TRBJ1-3,TGTGCCAGCAGTTTACAGGGGTCCTCTGGAAACACCATATATTTT,CASSLQGSSGNTIYF
.,.,TRBV18,TRBJ1-5,TGTGCCAGCTCACCGGTCTCGGGGGAAGGTAACAATCAGCCCCAGCATTTT,CASSPVSGEGNNQPQHF
.,.,TRBV28,TRBJ1-5,TGTGCCAGCAACGACAGGATGGGTCAGCCCCAGCATTTT,CASNDRMGQPQHF
.,TRBD1,TRBV19,TRBJ1-1,TGTGCCAGTAGTCCTCGACAGGGGCTCCGAACTGAAGCTTTCTTT,CASSPRQGLRTEAFF